The TCR beta chain described here comes from a study of blood T cell repertoires in COVID-19. Study background: The samples span acute and convalescent COVID-19 from the United States, Italy and Spain. T cells, B-cell-depleted T cells, or PBMCs provided the cDNA or gDNA that served as material.

CDR1 is SGHTA and CDR2 is FQGNSA in the germline V gene. V lost 2 bases and J lost 6; bases outside the gene matches: 12. This CDR3 comprises 17 residues. Authors' processing steps: Reference gene primer amplification in the assay estimated nucleated cell counts. The table came from immunoSEQ multiplex PCR; TCRdb's copy has only in-frame clones and leaves some out. Clone size and the V and J calls come from that table; the DNA yielded D and trimming. The table records about 200,000 clones, 88% of them present only once. The J gene is TRBJ1-2, the V gene TRBV7-2, with 10 bases identical to TRBD1. This clonotype originated in a man aged 18 to 29 with active or convalescent COVID-19. Sequenced sample: peripheral blood. CDR3 sequence: CASSLRWDRGTIHGYTF. Written as DNA, the CDR3 is TGTGCCAGCAGCTTAAGATGGGACAGGGGAACGATACATGGCTACACCTTC. The variable domain in full, with the rest retrieved from reference TRBV7-2 and TRBJ1-2, is GAGVSQSPSNKVTEKGKDVELRCDPISGHTALYWYRQSLGQGLEFLIYFQGNSAPDKSGLPSDRFSAERTGGSVSTLTIQRTQQEDSAVYLCASSLRWDRGTIHGYTFGSGTRLTVV.